This T cell receptor (beta chain) was obtained from a study of monozygotic twins with cystic fibrosis. On the study more broadly: Library input was around 3.2 micrograms of fragmented DNA, with 15 PCR cycles.

Overall study findings and caveats: Co-twins had the most similar V usage for 13 of 16 pairs, J for 8. Median Simpson clonality of 0.0095 suggested naive T cells predominated.

Profiled with immunoSEQ multiplex PCR; TCRdb holds only in-frame clones, not every one. Of around 30,000 clones in the sample, over 80% were seen once. Comment on this clone: The target antigen is unknown.

V lost 6 bases, J lost 6 bases, and 7 bases lay in between. This CDR3 contains 11 residues. The germline gives CDR1 MNHEY, CDR2 SVGAGI. The TCR sequence derives from a girl aged 2-10 years with cystic fibrosis. The sample comprised blood. The chain is built from TRBV6-5 and TRBJ2-3; D is uncertain. CDR3 residues: CASSRADTQYF. In DNA, the CDR3 is TGTGCCAGCAGCCGAGCGGATACGCAGTATTTT.